This T cell receptor beta chain was found in a study of T-cell reconstitution after alpha-beta-depleted transplantation in children (dated by TCRdb to the mid-2010s). Study-level background: Using TCR repertoire profiling, the study quantitatively followed how T-cell immune reconstitution unfolded in children after TCRalphabeta/CD19-depleted allogeneic hematopoietic cell transplantation.

The CDR3 numbers 17 residues from cysteine through phenylalanine. Only CDR3 DNA remains: 51 bases, in frame from the first base. CDR1 and CDR2, per the germline V gene (reference sequence), are SEHNR and FQNEAQ. Cut back by 2 bases and 2 bases, the V and J ends lie 19 bases apart. This clonotype was seen ten or more times. Its binding antigen is unknown. No per-base quality is available; no much larger clone lies one base away. The method behind the library was PCR. TCRdb records Illumina HiSeq 2500 as the sequencer. TCR libraries were prepared with molecular barcoding, using unique molecular identifiers to normalize TCRbeta repertoire quantification. Starting from the raw public reads, TCRdb applied fastp trimming at Q25, assembled clones with MiXCR and retained in-frame beta chains. Rows are combined by CDR3 protein, so each entry shows the most common genes and DNA. The sample table lists around 200,000 distinct CDR3 sequences, roughly 9% of them with a count of one. Together, the top ten hold less than 8% of the sample.

The sample consisted of PBMCs from the stem cell graft donor, taken from the stem cell graft. The clonotype was recovered from a human donor who donated a stem cell graft to a child with acute lymphoblastic leukemia. The chain couples TRBV7-9 to TRBJ2-7; the D gene identity is not certain. The DNA is TGTGCCAGCAGCTTATTCCCCGCGTTCCGATCTACCTACGAGCAGTACTTC. This encodes CASSLFPAFRSTYEQYF. The reference TRBV7-9 and TRBJ2-7 proteins fill in what lies around the CDR3, so the full variable domain reads DTGVSQNPRHKITKRGQNVTFRCDPISEHNRLYWYRQTLGQGPEFLTYFQNEAQLEKSRLLSDRFSAERPKGSFSTLEIQRTEQGDSAMYLCASSLFPAFRSTYEQYFGPGTRLTVT.